Below are 30 T cell receptor beta chains sequenced from a single sample in a study of persistence of HIV-infected CD4 T cells. Their target antigens are unknown. The immunoSEQ assay was version 4, run in survey mode. TCRdb's copy holds only in-frame clones and misses some; the assay was immunoSEQ multiplex PCR. The sample holds 35,000 to 45,000 clones, about 85% seen once. An overlapping HIV-1 Gag peptide pool stimulated these cells at 1 ug/peptide/mL. Sorted nonresponding memory CD4+ T cells were CD40L-negative, CD69-negative, CD45RO-high. The starting material was cultured CD4+ T cells from PBMCs, obtained from a patient who received antiretroviral therapy. These receptor sequences come from an adult with HIV. The donor label of this sample is uncertain.

V and J are TRBV6-5 and TRBJ2-2; 8 bases are shared with TRBD1. Germline V gives CDR1 MNHEY, CDR2 SVGAGI. The J segment lost 7 bases and the V segment lost 7 bases, leaving 5 bases of the junction unmatched. The CDR3 runs 13 residues. The CDR3 nucleotides read TGTGCCAGCACCTCTACAGGGGGCGGGGAGCTGTTTTTT. Translating it yields CASTSTGGGELFF.

J is TRBJ1-6 and V is TRBV3-1 (or the pseudogene TRBV3-2); D gene unclear. CDR1 is LGHDT and CDR2 is YNNKEL in the germline V gene (reference sequence). This CDR3 is 17 amino acids long. V lost 0 bases, J lost 8 bases, and 17 bases lay in between. The CDR3 region is CASSQDRTPPGYSPLHF. In DNA, the CDR3 is TGTGCCAGCAGCCAAGATAGAACCCCACCTGGGTATTCACCCCTCCACTTT.

This clone was seen a few times. The rearrangement links TRBV3-1 (or the pseudogene TRBV3-2) to TRBJ2-7, with no clear D. This CDR3 is 12 amino acids long. V was shortened by 3 bases and J by 2 bases, with 5 bases between the two germline ends. Germline V gene data show CDR1 as LGHDT and CDR2 as YNNKEL (reference sequence). Here the CDR3 DNA reads TGTGCCAGCAGCCACCGCACCTACGAGCAGTACTTC. Its protein product is CASSHRTYEQYF.

V gene TRBV19 combines with J gene TRBJ1-5; no definite D call. Trimming removed 7 bases from V and 4 bases from J, with 14 bases in between. Germline lookup yields CDR1 LNHDA and CDR2 SQIVND (reference sequence). The CDR3 consists of 14 residues. This chain's CDR3 is CASKAYGTNQPQHF. In DNA form, the CDR3 reads TGTGCCAGTAAGGCGTACGGAACTAATCAGCCCCAGCATTTT.

The J gene is TRBJ1-2, the V gene TRBV27; D may be TRBD1 (6 bases). Deletions cut 6 bases from V and 8 bases from J, with 16 bases between. The CDR3 consists of 13 residues. Germline lookup yields CDR1 MNHEY and CDR2 SMNVEV (reference sequence). The CDR3 DNA reads as TGTGCCAGCAGCTTTAGGGGGGGCGAGGGCTACACCTTC. Protein: CASSFRGGEGYTF.

The rearrangement uses TRBV7-9 and TRBJ1-2; tentatively, D is TRBD1 (6 bases). The CDR3 spans 15 residues. Germline V gene sequence: CDR1 SEHNR, CDR2 FQNEAQ (reference sequence). The V end was cut by 8 bases, the J end by 8 bases, with 24 bases between. DNA for the CDR3: TGTGCCAGCTATCTAACGGGGGCAATGCTGAGAGGCTACACCTTC. Residues: CASYLTGAMLRGYTF.

CDR3 nucleotide sequence: TGTGCCAGCAGCGTAGCCCCGGACACGAACACTGAAGCTTTCTTT. Protein: CASSVAPDTNTEAFF. J is TRBJ1-1 and V is TRBV9, with D possibly being TRBD1 (5 bases). This CDR3 is built from 15 residues. V was cut by 0 bases and J by 1 base, with 10 bases left in between. Germline V gene lookup returns CDR1 SGDLS and CDR2 YYNGEE.

The chain links TRBV6-4 to TRBJ1-6; D uncertain. This CDR3 spans 13 amino acids. CDR1 is MRHNA and CDR2 is SNTAGT in the germline V gene. Trimming left V 3 bases short and J 10 bases short, with 10 bases between. The CDR3 reads CASSEQRASPLHF. CDR3 bases: TGTGCCAGCAGTGAACAGAGAGCGTCACCCCTCCACTTT.

This chain links TRBV5-4 with TRBJ2-3; 9 nucleotides align to TRBD2. Germline CDR1 SGHNT, CDR2 YYREEE (reference sequence). The trim removed 1 base at V and 2 bases at J, leaving 5 bases unmatched. The CDR3 spans 16 residues. The CDR3 region has the DNA TGTGCCAGCAGCTTGCCGCGGGGGGGGACCACAGATACGCAGTATTTT. It codes for CASSLPRGGTTDTQYF.

The chain recombines TRBV6-5 with TRBJ1-1, with D unclear. This CDR3 has 16 amino acids. Trimming pared 0 bases from V and 1 base from J, leaving 12 bases between. Germline loops: CDR1 MNHEY, CDR2 SVGAGI. Written as DNA, the CDR3 is TGTGCCAGCAGTTACTCGAGAGCGGCCCGGAACACTGAAGCTTTCTTT. Its protein is CASSYSRAARNTEAFF.

V gene TRBV11-2 combines with J gene TRBJ1-3; no firm D call. CDR1 SGHAT and CDR2 FQNNGV come from the germline V gene. The CDR3 consists of 18 residues. V was clipped by 0 bases and J by 2 bases, with 17 bases between them. CDR3 sequence (DNA): TGTGCCAGCAGCTTAGATTCAGGTCCCATGACCCCTGGAAACACCATATATTTT. Translating it yields CASSLDSGPMTPGNTIYF.

The chain uses TRBV27 and TRBJ1-2, with a weak D call TRBD1 (5 bases). Germline loops: CDR1 MNHEY, CDR2 SMNVEV (reference sequence). This CDR3 has 14 amino acids. V lost 3 bases and J 2 bases, leaving 10 bases between the germline ends. The CDR3 nucleotides are TGTGCCAGCAGTTTCGGGGCCCTAAACTATGGCTACACCTTC. This gives the protein CASSFGALNYGYTF.

The chain has TRBV7-2 and TRBJ2-4; weak D call: TRBD2 (6 bases). The CDR3 covers 16 residues. From germline, CDR1 is SGHTA and CDR2 FQGNSA. The V gene lost 5 bases and the J gene lost 0 bases, with 14 bases spanning the gap. CDR3 sequence reads: CASSGSGGLAKNIQYF. In DNA form, the CDR3 reads TGTGCCAGCAGCGGGTCCGGGGGATTAGCCAAAAACATTCAGTACTTC. Variable domain in full (rest from reference TRBV7-2 and TRBJ2-4): GAGVSQSPSNKVTEKGKDVELRCDPISGHTALYWYRQSLGQGLEFLIYFQGNSAPDKSGLPSDRFSAERTGGSVSTLTIQRTQQEDSAVYLCASSGSGGLAKNIQYFGAGTRLSVL.

The chain joins TRBV2 to TRBJ2-2; 10 bases map to TRBD1. The CDR3 runs 14 residues. Germline V gene data show CDR1 as SNHLY and CDR2 as FYNNEI. The V gene end was trimmed by 8 bases and the J gene end by 5 bases; junction bases not matched to a gene: 5. CDR3 DNA: TGTGCCAGCGTATCGGGACAGGGGACCGGGGAGCTGTTTTTT. Residues: CASVSGQGTGELFF.

The chain recombines TRBV24-1 with TRBJ2-1; the D gene could be TRBD1 or TRBD2 (5 bases each). CDR1 and CDR2 (germline): KGHDR, SFDVKD. Trimming left V 3 bases short and J 11 bases short, with 13 bases between. The CDR3 is 13 amino acids. The CDR3 here is CATSDRGPNKQFF. The DNA of the CDR3 is TGTGCCACCAGTGATCGGGGCCCAAATAAGCAGTTCTTC.

The V and J genes are TRBV28 and TRBJ2-5; 8 bases map to TRBD1. From germline, CDR1 is MDHEN and CDR2 SYDVKM. This CDR3 is 14 amino acids long. V shed 4 bases and J 2 bases; nucleotides not matched to a gene: 3. CDR3 nucleotides: TGTGCCAGCAGTTCACAGGGGGTGCAAGAGACCCAGTACTTC. Its protein product is CASSSQGVQETQYF.

This clone came up once. V gene TRBV21-1 combines with J gene TRBJ2-1; the table's D call, TRBD1, has no DNA check behind it. TRBV21-1 is deemed a pseudogene. The CDR3 is 12 amino acids. The DNA of the CDR3 is TGTGCCAGCTCGGTAGGGGGCAATGAGCAGTTCTTC. This translates into CASSVGGNEQFF.

This rearrangement joins TRBV7-9 to TRBJ2-1; 8 bases line up with TRBD2. V lost 5 bases, J lost 9 bases, and 15 bases stayed unmatched. This CDR3 has 16 amino acids. Germline V CDR1 and CDR2: SEHNR, FQNEAQ (reference sequence). The CDR3 region is CASSRGAYSGVGEQFF. DNA for the CDR3: TGTGCCAGCAGCCGGGGGGCATATAGCGGGGTCGGTGAGCAGTTCTTC.

The J gene is TRBJ2-1, the V gene TRBV28; 10 nucleotides match TRBD2. V dropped 4 bases and J dropped 9; count of bases not matched to a gene: 12. The CDR3 is 16 residues long. Germline CDR1 is MDHEN and CDR2 is SYDVKM. CDR3 bases: TGTGCCAGCAGTTGGGGAGCGGGGGGGCAGGGAACTGAGCAGTTCTTC. Protein sequence: CASSWGAGGQGTEQFF.

This clone was counted once. The CDR3 here is CASSGGRGSVSGNTIYF. CDR3 sequence (DNA): TGTGCCAGCAGTGGGGGCAGGGGCTCGGTCTCTGGAAACACCATATATTTT. The J gene is TRBJ1-3, the V gene TRBV2; a weak D match, TRBD1 (6 bases). The germline V gene has CDR1 SNHLY and CDR2 FYNNEI. The CDR3 runs 17 residues. V shed 4 bases and J shed 0 bases, with 16 bases lying between them.

The genes are TRBV9 and TRBJ2-7; possible D gene TRBD1, 5 bases. V was cut by 3 bases and J by 6 bases, with 13 bases left in between. The CDR3 contains 13 residues. Germline V gene sequence: CDR1 SGDLS, CDR2 YYNGEE. CDR3 bases: TGTGCCAGCAGCGGACAGATCTCCGGCGAGCAGTACTTC. Protein sequence: CASSGQISGEQYF.

The sample holds one count of this clone. The chain uses TRBV19 and TRBJ2-1, with D possibly matching TRBD2 (7 bases). Trimming took 5 bases from V and 0 from J, leaving 17 bases between them. Looked up from germline, CDR1 is LNHDA and CDR2 is SQIVND (reference sequence). CDR3 length: 17 residues. The CDR3 loop reads CASSSPFGGRSYNEQFF. CDR3 in DNA: TGTGCCAGTAGTTCTCCTTTCGGGGGGCGCTCCTACAATGAGCAGTTCTTC.

The chain is built from TRBV6-2 or TRBV6-3 and TRBJ2-7, with D perhaps matching TRBD2 (6 bases). The CDR3 has 14 residues. V dropped 5 bases and J dropped 2 bases, with 13 bases sitting between them. Germline values: CDR1 MNHEY, CDR2 SVGEGT. The CDR3 bases are TGTGCCAGCAGTCAGGGACTGGTTACCTACGAGCAGTACTTC. The encoded protein is CASSQGLVTYEQYF.

This chain links TRBV7-2 with TRBJ2-3; 9 positions agree with TRBD2. The CDR3 sequence is 16 residues long. Germline loops: CDR1 SGHTA, CDR2 FQGNSA. Losses at the gene ends were 5 bases for V and 5 bases for J; bases not matched to a gene: 11. This chain's CDR3 is CASSPQSAGGQDTQYF. The CDR3 bases are TGTGCCAGCAGCCCTCAGTCGGCGGGGGGGCAAGATACGCAGTATTTT.

The rearrangement links TRBV11-1 to TRBJ2-2; D remains ambiguous. CDR1 is SGHAT, CDR2 FQDESV, per germline (reference sequence). Trimming cost V 1 base and J 6 bases, with 6 bases left between them. This CDR3 has 13 amino acids. The CDR3 nucleotides read TGTGCCAGCAGCTTAGTTCGGGCCGGGGAGCTGTTTTTT. Translating it yields CASSLVRAGELFF.

V usage is TRBV30 and J usage is TRBJ1-5, with 7 bases aligning to TRBD1. V dropped 5 bases and J dropped 0; count of bases not matched to a gene: 1. The CDR3 is made up of 13 amino acids. The V gene's germline CDR1 is GTSNPN and CDR2 SVGIG (reference sequence). The chain's CDR3 is CAWGQDSNQPQHF. In DNA, the CDR3 is TGTGCCTGGGGACAGGATAGCAATCAGCCCCAGCATTTT.

V usage is TRBV7-9 and J usage is TRBJ1-2, with a possible D match to TRBD1 (5 bases). The CDR3 runs to 13 residues. Trimming cost V 4 bases and J 8 bases, with 14 bases left between them. Germline V gene sequence: CDR1 SEHNR, CDR2 FQNEAQ (reference sequence). The CDR3 is CASSSRQREGYTF. The DNA for the CDR3 is TGTGCCAGCAGCTCCCGACAGAGGGAGGGCTACACCTTC.

The gene calls are TRBV18 and TRBJ1-1; TRBD1 matches 7 bases. The CDR3 runs 14 residues. Germline loops: CDR1 KGHSH, CDR2 LQKENI. V was pared by 8 bases and J by 5 bases, with 11 bases of the junction left unmatched. The CDR3 protein is CASTRTGRETEAFF. The DNA of the CDR3 is TGTGCCAGCACGAGGACAGGCCGCGAGACTGAAGCTTTCTTT. Together with reference TRBV18 and TRBJ1-1, the CDR3 gives the full variable domain: NAGVMQNPRHLVRRRGQEARLRCSPMKGHSHVYWYRQLPEEGLKFMVYLQKENIIDESGMPKERFSAEFPKEGPSILRIQQVVRGDSAAYFCASTRTGRETEAFFGQGTRLTVV.

This chain uses TRBV6-1 with TRBJ2-1; unclear D gene. CDR1 MNHNS and CDR2 SASEGT come from the germline V gene. V was trimmed by 3 bases and J by 0 bases, leaving 12 bases between them. The CDR3 contains 16 residues. The DNA for the CDR3 is TGTGCCAGCAGTGACCGGTTACCTAGCTCCTACAATGAGCAGTTCTTC. It codes for CASSDRLPSSYNEQFF.

The chain couples TRBV19 to TRBJ1-5, with 10 bases identical to TRBD1. Losses at the gene ends were 9 bases for V and 6 bases for J; bases not matched to a gene: 5. The CDR3 has 13 amino acids. The germline V gene encodes CDR1 LNHDA and CDR2 SQIVND (reference sequence). Here the CDR3 reads CASRDRGAQPQHF. The CDR3 DNA reads TGTGCCAGCCGGGACAGGGGAGCTCAGCCCCAGCATTTT.